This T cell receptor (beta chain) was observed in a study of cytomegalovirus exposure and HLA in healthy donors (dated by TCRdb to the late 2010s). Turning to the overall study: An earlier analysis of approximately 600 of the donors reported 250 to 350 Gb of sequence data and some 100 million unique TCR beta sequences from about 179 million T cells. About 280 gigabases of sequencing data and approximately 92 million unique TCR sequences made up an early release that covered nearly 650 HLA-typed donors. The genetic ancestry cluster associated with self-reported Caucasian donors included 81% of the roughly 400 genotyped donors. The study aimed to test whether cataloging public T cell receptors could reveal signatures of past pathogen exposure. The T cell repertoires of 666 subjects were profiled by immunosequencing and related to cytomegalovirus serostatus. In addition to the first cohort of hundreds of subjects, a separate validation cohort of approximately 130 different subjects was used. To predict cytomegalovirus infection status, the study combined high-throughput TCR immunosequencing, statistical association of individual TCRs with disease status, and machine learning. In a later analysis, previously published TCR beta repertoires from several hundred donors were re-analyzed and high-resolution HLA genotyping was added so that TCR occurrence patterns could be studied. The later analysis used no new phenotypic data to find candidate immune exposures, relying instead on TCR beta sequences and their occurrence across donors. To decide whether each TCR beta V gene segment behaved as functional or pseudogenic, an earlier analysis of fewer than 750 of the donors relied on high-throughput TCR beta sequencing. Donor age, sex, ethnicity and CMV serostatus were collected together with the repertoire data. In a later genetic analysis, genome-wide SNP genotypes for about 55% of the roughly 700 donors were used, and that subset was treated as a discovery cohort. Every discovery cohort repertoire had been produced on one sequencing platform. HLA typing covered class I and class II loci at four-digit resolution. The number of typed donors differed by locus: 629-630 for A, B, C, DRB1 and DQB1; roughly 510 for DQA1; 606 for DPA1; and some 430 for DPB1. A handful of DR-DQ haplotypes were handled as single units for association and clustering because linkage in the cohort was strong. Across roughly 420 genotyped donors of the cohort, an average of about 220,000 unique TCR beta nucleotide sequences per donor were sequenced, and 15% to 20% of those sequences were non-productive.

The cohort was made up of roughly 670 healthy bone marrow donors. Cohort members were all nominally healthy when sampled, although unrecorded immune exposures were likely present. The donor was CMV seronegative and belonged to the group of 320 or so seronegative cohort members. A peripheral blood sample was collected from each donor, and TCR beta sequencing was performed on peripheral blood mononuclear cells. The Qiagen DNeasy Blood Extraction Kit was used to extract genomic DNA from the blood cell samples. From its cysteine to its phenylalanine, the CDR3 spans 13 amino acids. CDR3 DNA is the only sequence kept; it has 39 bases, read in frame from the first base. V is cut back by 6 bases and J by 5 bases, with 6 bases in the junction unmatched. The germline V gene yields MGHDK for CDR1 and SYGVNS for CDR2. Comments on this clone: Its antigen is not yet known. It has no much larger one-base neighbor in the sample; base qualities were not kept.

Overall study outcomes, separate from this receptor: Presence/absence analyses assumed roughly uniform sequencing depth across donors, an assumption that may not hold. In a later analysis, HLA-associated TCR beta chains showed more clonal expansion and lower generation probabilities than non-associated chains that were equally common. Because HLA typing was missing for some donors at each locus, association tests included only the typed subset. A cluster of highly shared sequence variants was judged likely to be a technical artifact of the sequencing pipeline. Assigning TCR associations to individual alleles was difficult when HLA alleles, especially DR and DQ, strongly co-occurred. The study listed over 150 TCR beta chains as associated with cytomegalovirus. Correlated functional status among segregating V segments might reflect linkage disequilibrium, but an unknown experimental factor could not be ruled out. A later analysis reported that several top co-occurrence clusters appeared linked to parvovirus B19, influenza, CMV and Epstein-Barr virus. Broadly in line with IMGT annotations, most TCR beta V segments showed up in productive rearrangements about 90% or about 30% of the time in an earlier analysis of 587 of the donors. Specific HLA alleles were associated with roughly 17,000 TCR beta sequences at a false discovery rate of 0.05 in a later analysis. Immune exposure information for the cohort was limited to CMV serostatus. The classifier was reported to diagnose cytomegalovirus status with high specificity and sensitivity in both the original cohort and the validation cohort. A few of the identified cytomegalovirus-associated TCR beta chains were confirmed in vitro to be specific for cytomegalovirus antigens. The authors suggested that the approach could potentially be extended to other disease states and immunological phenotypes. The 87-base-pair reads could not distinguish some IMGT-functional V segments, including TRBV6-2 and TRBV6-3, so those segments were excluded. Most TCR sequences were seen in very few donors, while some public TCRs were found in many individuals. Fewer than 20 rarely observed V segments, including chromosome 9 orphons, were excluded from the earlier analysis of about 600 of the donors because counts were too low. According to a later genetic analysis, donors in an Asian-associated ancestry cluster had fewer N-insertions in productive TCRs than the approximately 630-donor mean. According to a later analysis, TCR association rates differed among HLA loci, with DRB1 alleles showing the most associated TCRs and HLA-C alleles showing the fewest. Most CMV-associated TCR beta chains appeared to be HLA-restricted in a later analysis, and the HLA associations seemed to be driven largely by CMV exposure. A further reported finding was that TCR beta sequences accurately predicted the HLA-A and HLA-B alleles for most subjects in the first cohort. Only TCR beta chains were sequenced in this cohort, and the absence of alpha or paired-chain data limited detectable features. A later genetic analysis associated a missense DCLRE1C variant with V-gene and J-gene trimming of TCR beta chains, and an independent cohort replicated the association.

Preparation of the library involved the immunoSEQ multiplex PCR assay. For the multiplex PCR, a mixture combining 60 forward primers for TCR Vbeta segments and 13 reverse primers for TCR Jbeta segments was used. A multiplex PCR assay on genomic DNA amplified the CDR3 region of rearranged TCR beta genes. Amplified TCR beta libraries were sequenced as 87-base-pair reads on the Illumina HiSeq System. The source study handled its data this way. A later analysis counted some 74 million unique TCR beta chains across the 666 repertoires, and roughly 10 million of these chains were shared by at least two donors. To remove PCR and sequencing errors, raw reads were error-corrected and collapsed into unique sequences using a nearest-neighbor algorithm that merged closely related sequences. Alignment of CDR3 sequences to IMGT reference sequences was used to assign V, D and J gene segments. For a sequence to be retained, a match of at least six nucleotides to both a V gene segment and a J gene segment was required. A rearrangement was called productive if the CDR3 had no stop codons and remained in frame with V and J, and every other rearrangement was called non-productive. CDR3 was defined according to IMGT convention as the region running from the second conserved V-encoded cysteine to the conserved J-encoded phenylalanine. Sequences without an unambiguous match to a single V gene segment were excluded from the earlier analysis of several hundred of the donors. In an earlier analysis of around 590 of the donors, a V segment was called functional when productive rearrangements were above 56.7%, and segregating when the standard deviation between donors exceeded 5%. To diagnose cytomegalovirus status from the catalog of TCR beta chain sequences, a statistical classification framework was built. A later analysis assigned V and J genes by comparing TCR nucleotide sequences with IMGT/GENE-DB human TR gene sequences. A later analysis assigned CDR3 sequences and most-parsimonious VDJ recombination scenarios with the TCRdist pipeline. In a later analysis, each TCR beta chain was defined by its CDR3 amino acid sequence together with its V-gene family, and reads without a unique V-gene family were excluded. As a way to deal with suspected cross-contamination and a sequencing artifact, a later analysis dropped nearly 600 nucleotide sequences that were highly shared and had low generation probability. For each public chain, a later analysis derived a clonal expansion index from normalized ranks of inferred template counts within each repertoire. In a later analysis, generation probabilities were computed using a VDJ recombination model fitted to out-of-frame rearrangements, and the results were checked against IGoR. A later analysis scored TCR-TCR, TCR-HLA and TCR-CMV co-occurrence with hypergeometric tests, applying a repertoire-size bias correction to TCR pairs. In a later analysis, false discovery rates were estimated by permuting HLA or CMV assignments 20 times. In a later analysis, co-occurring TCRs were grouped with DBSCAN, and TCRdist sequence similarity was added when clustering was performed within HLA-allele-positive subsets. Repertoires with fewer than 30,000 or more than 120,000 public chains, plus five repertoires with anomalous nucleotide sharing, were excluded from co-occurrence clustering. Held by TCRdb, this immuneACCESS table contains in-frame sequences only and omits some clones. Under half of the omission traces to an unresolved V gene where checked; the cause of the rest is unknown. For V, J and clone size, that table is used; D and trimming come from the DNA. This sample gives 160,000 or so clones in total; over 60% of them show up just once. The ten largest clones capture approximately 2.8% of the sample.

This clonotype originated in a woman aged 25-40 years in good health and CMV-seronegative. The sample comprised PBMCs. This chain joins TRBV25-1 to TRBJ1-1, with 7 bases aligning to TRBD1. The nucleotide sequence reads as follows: TGTGCCAGCAGCCAGACAGGGAGGACTGAAGCTTTCTTT. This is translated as CASSQTGRTEAFF.